Below, one T cell receptor beta chain is given with its context. The data belong to a study of shared clonotypes between healthy human individuals. This CDR3 spans 16 amino acids. Germline V gives CDR1 SGHTA, CDR2 FQGTGA. J lost 1 base, V lost 5 bases, and 7 bases had no gene match. Produced via immunoSEQ multiplex PCR; TCRdb's table is partial and in-frame only. Among about 2.4 million clones, 93% were seen once, and the ten largest hold about 0.38%. The V gene is TRBV7-3, the J gene TRBJ2-2; 7 positions match TRBD1. Material: naive CD4+ T cells from PBMCs. Subset in this sample: CD45RA+ positively selected. This receptor was identified in a man aged 18 to 29 in good health. Some clones in this sample may be carry-over from other donors' samples. The CDR3, as DNA: TGTGCCAGCAGCCCCGCAGACAGGGAGAACACCGGGGAGCTGTTTTTT. This gives the protein CASSPADRENTGELFF.